A single sample is the source of the 20 T cell receptor beta chains below, sequenced in a study of Graves' ophthalmopathy and Graves' hyperthyroidism. The authors amplified TCR beta CDR3 regions, and they did so from RNA transcripts for repertoire sequencing. HTBI primers primed a first-round RT-PCR, and a second-round multiplex PCR followed. TCRdb fed the multiplex PCR reads into MiXCR, producing one record per CDR3 protein. The sample shows roughly 600,000 distinct CDR3 sequences, just under 40% of them seen only once. Source material: peripheral blood or thyroid tissue (not recorded which). These receptors all stem from an adult man with Graves' hyperthyroidism.

Remarks on this clonotype: Given a much more abundant clone one base away, this may be a read error. The rearrangement links TRBV5-1 to TRBJ2-7; 7 nucleotides line up with TRBD1. From germline, CDR1 is SGHRS and CDR2 YFSETQ. The CDR3 covers 14 residues. In DNA, the CDR3 is TGCGCCAGCCGAGACAAGACAGGGCCCTACGAGCAGTGCTTC. Encoded protein: CASRDKTGPYEQCF. The full variable domain, completed using reference TRBV5-1 and TRBJ2-7, is KAGVTQTPRYLIKTRGQQVTLSCSPISGHRSVSWYQQTPGQGLQFLFEYFSETQRNKGNFPGRFSGRQFSNSRSEMNVSTLELGDSALYLCASRDKTGPYEQCFGPGTRLTVT.

This clonotype was seen only a few times. The CDR3 sequence is CASSLEVGPDTQYF. The CDR3 coding sequence is TGTGCCAGCAGCCTAGAGGTTGGACCAGATACGCAGTATTTT. The V call is TRBV7-6, the J call TRBJ2-3; D unclear. Germline lookup yields CDR1 SGHVS and CDR2 FNYEAQ. The CDR3 spans 14 residues. V lost 5 bases, J lost 4 bases, and 13 bases lay in between.

The chain couples TRBV24-1 to TRBJ2-2, with TRBD2 identical over 12 bases. V was clipped by 3 bases and J by 11 bases; unmatched bases: 6. Germline V gene lookup returns CDR1 KGHDR and CDR2 SFDVKD. The CDR3 contains 15 residues. The CDR3 spells CATSDRVTSGRELFF. CDR3 coding DNA: TGTGCCACCAGTGATAGGGTGACTAGCGGGAGAGAGCTGTTTTTT.

This clonotype was recorded many times. V and J are TRBV9 and TRBJ1-4, with D hard to call. The CDR3 runs 14 residues. Trimming left V 3 bases short and J 6 bases short, with 12 bases between. Germline CDR1 and CDR2: SGDLS and YYNGEE. Here the CDR3 DNA reads TGTGCCAGCAGCGGACCTCACCAAGATGAAAAACTGTTTTTT. Translation gives CASSGPHQDEKLFF. The full variable domain, rest sourced from reference TRBV9 and TRBJ1-4, is DSGVTQTPKHLITATGQRVTLRCSPRSGDLSVYWYQQSLDQGLQFLIQYYNGEERAKGNILERFSAQQFPDLHSELNLSSLELGDSALYFCASSGPHQDEKLFFGSGTQLSVL.

The rearrangement joins TRBV19 to TRBJ2-3, with 7 nucleotides matching TRBD2. The CDR3 contains 14 residues. Trimming took 4 bases from V and 4 from J; bases not matched to a gene: 5. Germline CDR1 and CDR2: LNHDA and SQIVND (reference sequence). CDR3 sequence: CASSREGVADTQYF. The CDR3 bases are TGTGCCAGTAGTAGGGAGGGCGTGGCAGATACGCAGTATTTT.

The genes are TRBV5-1 and TRBJ2-1; 7 bases are shared with TRBD1. The germline V gene encodes CDR1 SGHRS and CDR2 YFSETQ. The CDR3 is made up of 17 amino acids. Unmatched junction bases numbered 13, after V lost 4 bases and J lost 3 bases. The CDR3 spells CASSPGMDRSYYNEQFF. The CDR3 DNA sequence: TGCGCCAGCAGCCCGGGGATGGACAGGTCCTACTACAATGAGCAGTTCTTC.

A few counts support this clonotype. V usage is TRBV6-5 and J usage is TRBJ2-5, with 14 bases lining up with TRBD2. Germline V gene data show CDR1 as MNHEY and CDR2 as SVGAGI. This CDR3 is 15 amino acids long. V trimming: 0 bases; J trimming: 7 bases; junction bases outside the gene matches: 1. The CDR3 DNA follows: TGTGCCAGCAGTTACTCGACTAGCGGGGGGGGGACCCAGTACTTC. Translated, it gives CASSYSTSGGGTQYF.

The chain has TRBV5-1 and TRBJ2-5; TRBD2 matches at 9 bases. CDR3 length: 14 amino acids. After removal of 3 bases from V and 4 bases from J, the junction contained 4 bases not matched to a gene. Germline CDR1 and CDR2: SGHRS and YFSETQ. For the CDR3, the DNA is TGCGCCAGCAGCTCGGGGACTAGCCCAGAGACCCAGTACTTC. Its translation: CASSSGTSPETQYF.

This clonotype was seen once. This chain links TRBV7-2 with TRBJ1-6; 7 nucleotides line up with TRBD1. The CDR3 is made up of 14 amino acids. The V gene's germline CDR1 is SGHTA and CDR2 FQGNSA. Trimming at V came to 5 bases and at J to 9 bases, leaving 7 bases not matched to a gene. The CDR3 loop reads CASSPRQGLSPLHF. Written as DNA, the CDR3 is TGTGCCAGCAGCCCACGACAGGGTCTTTCACCCCTCCACTTT.

The rearrangement links TRBV12-3 or TRBV12-4 to TRBJ2-5, with D perhaps TRBD2 (6 bases). Trimming pared 7 bases from V and 3 bases from J, leaving 27 bases between. There are 18 residues in the CDR3. CDR3 in DNA: TGTGCCAGCACCCTCCAATATCACGGGACTGACAGAAAAGAGACCCAGTACTTC. Its translation is CASTLQYHGTDRKETQYF.

The CDR3, as DNA: TGCAGTGCTCCGATCGACGAGGGGGCCTACGAGCAGTACTTC. Translation: CSAPIDEGAYEQYF. The gene calls are TRBV20-1 and TRBJ2-7; D may be TRBD1 (6 bases). Germline loops: CDR1 DFQATT, CDR2 SNEGSKA (reference sequence). Trimming took 5 bases from V and 2 from J, leaving 16 bases between them. The CDR3 sequence is 14 residues long.

This clonotype occurred many times. The J gene is TRBJ1-5, the V gene TRBV2, with D tentatively TRBD1 (6 bases). V dropped 5 bases and J dropped 1 base, with 6 bases sitting between them. Per germline, CDR1 SNHLY and CDR2 FYNNEI. CDR3 length: 13 amino acids. The CDR3 DNA follows: TGTGCCAGCAGTCAGGGGAGCAATCAGCCCCAGCATTTT. Protein sequence: CASSQGSNQPQHF.

This clonotype turned up a few times. The V and J genes are TRBV18 and TRBJ1-1; D unclear. CDR1 and CDR2 from the germline V gene are KGHSH and LQKENI. The V end was cut by 3 bases, the J end by 1 base, with 12 bases between. The CDR3 has 15 amino acids. The CDR3 DNA follows: TGTGCCAGCTCACCTGCCTTTTTCGAGAACACTGAAGCTTTCTTT. Its protein is CASSPAFFENTEAFF.

This clonotype was seen more than once but under ten times. V and J are TRBV29-1 and TRBJ1-1, with 7 bases aligning to TRBD1. Germline V lookup: CDR1 SQVTM, CDR2 ANQGSEA. With V trimmed by 1 base and J by 0 bases, 8 bases remained unmatched. This CDR3 is built from 16 residues. The CDR3 region has the DNA TGCAGCGTTGAAGTAGAAGGGGGCCTCTTGAACACTGAAGCTTTCTTT. Amino acids: CSVEVEGGLLNTEAFF.

This chain joins TRBV10-3 and TRBJ1-1; D not certain. Between the trimmed V and J ends, which lost 4 bases and 0 bases, there was a span of 9 bases. Germline CDR1 and CDR2: ENHRY and SYGVKD. CDR3 length: 14 residues. CDR3 sequence (DNA): TGTGCCATCAGTGCGGACGAACTGAACACTGAAGCTTTCTTT. This gives the protein CAISADELNTEAFF.

This clonotype was counted at least ten times. The chain combines TRBV25-1 with TRBJ1-2; the D gene is possibly TRBD1 (6 bases). The germline V gene encodes CDR1 MGHDK and CDR2 SYGVNS. V lost 8 bases to trimming and J lost 4 bases, with 17 bases between them. CDR3 length: 14 residues. The CDR3 nucleotides are TGTGCCAGCCGGTCCAACTGGGACATCTATGGCTACACCTTC. Amino acids: CASRSNWDIYGYTF.

A few counts support this clonotype. J is TRBJ1-5 and V is TRBV7-2, with D tentatively TRBD1 (5 bases). This CDR3 has 14 amino acids. Deletions cut 5 bases from V and 5 bases from J, with 13 bases between. Germline assignment: CDR1 SGHTA and CDR2 FQGNSA. The CDR3 nucleotides are TGTGCCAGCAGCCGCGGGGGGAGGGATCAGCCCCAGCATTTT. It is translated as CASSRGGRDQPQHF.

This clonotype was found many times. The V and J genes are TRBV9 and TRBJ1-2; perhaps TRBD1 as D (6 bases). Germline CDR1 reads SGDLS; CDR2 reads YYNGEE. The V gene lost 3 bases and the J gene lost 4 bases, with 13 bases spanning the gap. This CDR3 has 14 residues. The CDR3 loop reads CASSEGGSVYGYTF. CDR3 bases: TGTGCCAGCAGCGAGGGGGGGTCGGTCTATGGCTACACCTTC. The full variable domain, rest sourced from reference TRBV9 and TRBJ1-2, is DSGVTQTPKHLITATGQRVTLRCSPRSGDLSVYWYQQSLDQGLQFLIQYYNGEERAKGNILERFSAQQFPDLHSELNLSSLELGDSALYFCASSEGGSVYGYTFGSGTRLTVV.

The table lists this clonotype with many counts. V and J are TRBV6-5 and TRBJ2-7; D not resolved. There are 13 residues in the CDR3. The V end was cut by 4 bases, the J end by 2 bases, with 9 bases between. CDR1 and CDR2 from the germline V gene are MNHEY and SVGAGI. CDR3: CASSSYLPYEQYF. CDR3 nucleotides: TGTGCCAGCAGTTCCTATTTACCCTACGAGCAGTACTTC.

About this clonotype itself: A much larger clone sits a single nucleotide away, making a read error possible. The V gene is TRBV19, the J gene TRBJ2-7; 8 bases align to TRBD1. Germline assignment: CDR1 LNHDA and CDR2 SQIVND (reference sequence). The CDR3 sequence is 14 residues long. Here the CDR3 DNA reads TGTACCAGTAGTACCAGGACAGGGTTCCACGAGCAGTACTTC. Its translation is CTSSTRTGFHEQYF.